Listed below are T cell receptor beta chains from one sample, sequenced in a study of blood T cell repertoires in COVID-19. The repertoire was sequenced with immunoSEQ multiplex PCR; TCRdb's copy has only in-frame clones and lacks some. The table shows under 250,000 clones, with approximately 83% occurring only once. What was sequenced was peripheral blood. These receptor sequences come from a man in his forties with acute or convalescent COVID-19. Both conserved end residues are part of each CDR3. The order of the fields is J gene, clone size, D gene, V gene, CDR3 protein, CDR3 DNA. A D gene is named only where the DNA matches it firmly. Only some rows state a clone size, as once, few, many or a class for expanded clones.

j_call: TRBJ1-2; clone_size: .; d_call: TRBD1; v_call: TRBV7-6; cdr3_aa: CASSFSTGGNYGYTF; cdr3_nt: TGTGCCAGCAGCTTTTCCACAGGGGGAAACTATGGCTACACCTTC
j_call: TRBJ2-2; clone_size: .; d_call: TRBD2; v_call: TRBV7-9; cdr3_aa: CASSLFRQRGGTGELFF; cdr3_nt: TGTGCCAGCAGCTTATTTAGACAGCGGGGAGGAACCGGGGAGCTGTTTTTT
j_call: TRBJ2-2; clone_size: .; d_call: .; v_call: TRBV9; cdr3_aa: CASSVAWNTGELFF; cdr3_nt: TGTGCCAGCAGCGTAGCCTGGAACACCGGGGAGCTGTTTTTT
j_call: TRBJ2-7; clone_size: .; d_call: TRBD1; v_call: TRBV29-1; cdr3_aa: CSVTGQGYEQYF; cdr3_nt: TGCAGCGTTACGGGACAGGGGTACGAGCAGTACTTC
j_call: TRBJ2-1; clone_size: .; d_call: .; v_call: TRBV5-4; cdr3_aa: CASSGEGGGTRYNEQFF; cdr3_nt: TGTGCCAGCAGCGGGGAGGGGGGCGGAACTCGGTACAATGAGCAGTTCTTC
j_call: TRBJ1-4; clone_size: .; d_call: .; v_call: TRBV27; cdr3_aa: CASRTRGGEKLFF; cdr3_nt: TGTGCCAGCAGGACCCGAGGGGGTGAAAAACTGTTTTTT
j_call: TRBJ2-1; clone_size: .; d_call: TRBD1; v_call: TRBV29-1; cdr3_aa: CSAGLGTGSYNEQFF; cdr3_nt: TGCAGCGCTGGGCTCGGGACAGGGTCCTACAATGAGCAGTTCTTC
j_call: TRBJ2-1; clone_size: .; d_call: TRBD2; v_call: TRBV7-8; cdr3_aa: CASSLSGRSSYNEQFF; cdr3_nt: TGTGCCAGCAGCTTAAGCGGGAGGTCTTCCTACAATGAGCAGTTCTTC
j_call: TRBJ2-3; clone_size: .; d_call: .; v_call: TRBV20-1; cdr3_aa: CSLVRADTQYF; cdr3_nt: TGCAGTCTAGTACGGGCAGATACGCAGTATTTT
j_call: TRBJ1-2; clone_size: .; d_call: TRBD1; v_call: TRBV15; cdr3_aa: CATSTGQGTTGYTF; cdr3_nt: TGTGCCACCAGCACGGGACAGGGGACTACGGGCTACACCTTC
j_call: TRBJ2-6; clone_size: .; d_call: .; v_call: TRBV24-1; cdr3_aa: CATSAGVGANVLTF; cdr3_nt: TGTGCCACCAGTGCCGGGGTAGGGGCCAACGTCCTGACTTTC
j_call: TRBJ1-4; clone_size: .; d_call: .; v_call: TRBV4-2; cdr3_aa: CASGGQLEKLFF; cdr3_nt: TGTGCCAGCGGCGGACAGCTTGAAAAACTGTTTTTT
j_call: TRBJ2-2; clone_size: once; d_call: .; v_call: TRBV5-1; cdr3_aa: CASSLSTGNFAGELFF; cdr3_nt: TGCGCCAGCAGCTTGAGTACGGGAAACTTCGCCGGGGAGCTGTTTTTT
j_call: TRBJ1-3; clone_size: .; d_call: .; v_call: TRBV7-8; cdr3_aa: CASSLAATGFPGNTIYF; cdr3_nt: TGTGCCAGCAGCTTAGCGGCCACGGGATTTCCTGGAAACACCATATATTTT
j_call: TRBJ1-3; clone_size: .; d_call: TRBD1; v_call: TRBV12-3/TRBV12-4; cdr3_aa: CASSLQTGGLRF; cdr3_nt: TGTGCCAGCAGTCTCCAGACAGGGGGCTTGAGGTTT
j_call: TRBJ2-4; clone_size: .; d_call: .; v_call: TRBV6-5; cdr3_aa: CASSGGPDIQYF; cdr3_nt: TGTGCCAGCAGCGGGGGGCCCGACATTCAGTACTTC
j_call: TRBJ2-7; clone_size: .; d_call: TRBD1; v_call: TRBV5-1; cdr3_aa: CASSWDRPNEQYF; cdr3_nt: TGCGCCAGCAGCTGGGACAGGCCAAACGAGCAGTACTTC
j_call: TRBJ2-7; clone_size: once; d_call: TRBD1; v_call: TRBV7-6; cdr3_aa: CASSSGQGLSEQYF; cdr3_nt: TGTGCCAGCAGCTCCGGACAGGGCTTAAGCGAGCAGTACTTC
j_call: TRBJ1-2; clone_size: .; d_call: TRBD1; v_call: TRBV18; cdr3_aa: CASSPRQGPPDGYTF; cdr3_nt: TGTGCCAGCTCACCACGACAGGGGCCCCCCGATGGCTACACCTTC
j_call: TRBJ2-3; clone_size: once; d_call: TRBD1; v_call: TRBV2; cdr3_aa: CASMPGGKGTQYF; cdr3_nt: TGTGCCAGCATGCCAGGGGGCAAAGGTACGCAGTATTTT
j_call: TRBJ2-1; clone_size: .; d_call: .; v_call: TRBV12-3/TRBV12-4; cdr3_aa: CASSLSLNEQFF; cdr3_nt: TGTGCCAGCAGTTTATCCTTGAATGAGCAGTTCTTC
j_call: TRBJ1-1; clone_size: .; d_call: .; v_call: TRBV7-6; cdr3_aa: CASSREGGTEAFF; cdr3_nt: TGTGCCAGCAGCCGGGAGGGGGGCACTGAAGCTTTCTTT
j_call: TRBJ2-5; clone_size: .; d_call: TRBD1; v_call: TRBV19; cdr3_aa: CASSRETGTGVETQYF; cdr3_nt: TGTGCCAGTAGTAGAGAGACCGGGACAGGGGTAGAGACCCAGTACTTC
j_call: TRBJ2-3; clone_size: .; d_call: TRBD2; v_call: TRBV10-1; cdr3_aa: CASSESTSGSTDTQYF; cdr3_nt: TGCGCCAGCAGTGAGTCTACTAGCGGGAGTACAGATACGCAGTATTTT